The 26 T cell receptor beta chains presented below share a single source sample, sequenced in a study of T cells in Graves' hyperthyroidism and ophthalmopathy. RNA transcripts yielded amplified TCR beta CDR3 regions. RT-PCR in the first round (using the HTBI primer set) targeted the TCR CDR3. From the multiplex PCR reads, TCRdb called clonotypes with MiXCR, one entry per CDR3 protein. This table holds 550,000 to 700,000 distinct CDR3 sequences, 14% to 15% found once. Sequences were obtained from blood. The receptors were gathered from a woman between 40 and 50 years old with Graves' ophthalmopathy.

This clonotype was observed many times. J is TRBJ2-5 and V is TRBV28, with TRBD1 as a possible D gene (6 bases). Germline CDR1 reads MDHEN; CDR2 reads SYDVKM. V was clipped by 3 bases and J by 0 bases, with 11 bases between them. The CDR3 covers 15 residues. CDR3 bases: TGTGCCAGCAGTTTGGGGGCAGCGAACCAAGAGACCCAGTACTTC. Its protein is CASSLGAANQETQYF.

V usage is TRBV5-1 and J usage is TRBJ1-1, with D hard to call. The CDR3 covers 15 residues. Trimming took 1 base from V and 0 from J, leaving 10 bases between them. Germline V gives CDR1 SGHRS, CDR2 YFSETQ. Here the CDR3 reads CASSLTDGMNTEAFF. CDR3 in DNA: TGCGCCAGCAGCTTGACGGACGGAATGAACACTGAAGCTTTCTTT.

The V call is TRBV30, the J call TRBJ1-1; D not certain. CDR1 and CDR2 (germline): GTSNPN, SVGIG (reference sequence). Trimming stripped 0 bases from V and 1 base from J, with 6 bases between. This CDR3 has 13 residues. CDR3 nucleotide sequence: TGTGCCTGGAGTGTAGTAGGGAACACTGAAGCTTTCTTT. Protein: CAWSVVGNTEAFF.

This clonotype was picked up many times. The chain carries TRBV2 and TRBJ2-7; no clear D gene. The CDR3 has 12 amino acids. The germline gives CDR1 SNHLY, CDR2 FYNNEI. Trimming removed 1 base from V and 6 bases from J, with 7 bases in between. CDR3 protein: CASSEVVGEQYF. In DNA form, the CDR3 reads TGTGCCAGCAGTGAAGTGGTGGGCGAGCAGTACTTC. Drawing the rest from reference TRBV2 and TRBJ2-7, the complete variable domain is EPEVTQTPSHQVTQMGQEVILRCVPISNHLYFYWYRQILGQKVEFLVSFYNNEISEKSEIFDDQFSVERPDGSNFTLKIRSTKLEDSAMYFCASSEVVGEQYFGPGTRLTVT.

This clonotype has at least ten counts. The chain is built from TRBV10-3 and TRBJ2-7; D may be TRBD1 or TRBD2 (5 bases each). Germline V gives CDR1 ENHRY, CDR2 SYGVKD. Trimming pared 0 bases from V and 2 bases from J, leaving 11 bases between. The CDR3 spans 15 residues. The DNA for the CDR3 is TGTGCCATCAGTGAGTCTGGTGAGGGGACCTACGAGCAGTACTTC. Translation: CAISESGEGTYEQYF.

The rearrangement joins TRBV20-1 to TRBJ1-5, with 7 positions matching TRBD1. V shed 1 base and J 1 base; nucleotides not matched to a gene: 1. CDR1 and CDR2 from the germline V gene are DFQATT and SNEGSKA (reference sequence). The CDR3 runs to 14 residues. Here the CDR3 DNA reads TGCAGTGCTAGAGTGACAGGGAGCAATCAGCCCCAGCATTTT. The encoded protein is CSARVTGSNQPQHF.

The chain has TRBV11-3 and TRBJ2-5; the D is unclear. There are 13 residues in the CDR3. V lost 5 bases, J lost 4 bases, and 11 bases lay in between. Germline-derived CDR1 and CDR2 are SGHNT and YENEEA. CDR3 in amino acids: CASSIRTRETQYF. DNA of the CDR3: TGTGCCAGCAGCATTAGGACCCGAGAGACCCAGTACTTC.

This clonotype was seen a handful of times. CDR3 DNA: TGTGCCAGCCAAATACAGGGACGGAATCAGCCCCAGCATTTT. Its translation is CASQIQGRNQPQHF. This chain uses TRBV19 with TRBJ1-5; weak D call: TRBD1 (6 bases). V was pared by 9 bases and J by 4 bases, with 16 bases between. The V gene's germline CDR1 is LNHDA and CDR2 SQIVND (reference sequence). The CDR3 runs 14 residues. Supplemented by reference TRBV19 and TRBJ1-5, the full variable domain reads DGGITQSPKYLFRKEGQNVTLSCEQNLNHDAMYWYRQDPGQGLRLIYYSQIVNDFQKGDIAEGYSVSREKKESFPLTVTSAQKNPTAFYLCASQIQGRNQPQHFGDGTRLSIL.

In its sample, this clonotype was seen many times. The chain recombines TRBV12-3 or TRBV12-4 with TRBJ2-7; D is possibly TRBD2 (5 bases). V was cut by 6 bases and J by 5 bases, with 14 bases left in between. The CDR3 is made up of 13 amino acids. CDR3 protein: CASSGLPGDEQYF. CDR3 bases: TGTGCCAGCAGCGGACTGCCCGGCGACGAGCAGTACTTC.

J is TRBJ1-1 and V is TRBV5-1, with 9 bases matching TRBD1. V gave up 4 bases and J gave up 3 bases; unmatched junction bases: 7. The germline CDR1 and CDR2 sequences are SGHRS and YFSETQ. The CDR3 is 15 amino acids. The CDR3 bases are TGCGCCAGCAGCGGGGGACAGGGTCGGGACACTGAAGCTTTCTTT. Its translation: CASSGGQGRDTEAFF.

The gene calls are TRBV29-1 and TRBJ1-2; D not resolved. The germline gives CDR1 SQVTM, CDR2 ANQGSEA. V lost 4 bases, J lost 3 bases, and 12 bases lay in between. This CDR3 is 13 amino acids long. The CDR3 here is CSVVDTADYGYTF. The CDR3 nucleotides read TGCAGCGTTGTAGATACAGCGGACTATGGCTACACCTTC. The variable domain in full, completed from reference TRBV29-1 and TRBJ1-2, reads SAVISQKPSRDICQRGTSLTIQCQVDSQVTMMFWYRQQPGQSLTLIATANQGSEATYESGFVIDKFPISRPNLTFSTLTVSNMSPEDSSIYLCSVVDTADYGYTFGSGTRLTVV.

The V and J genes are TRBV2 and TRBJ2-2; D gene uncertain. This CDR3 spans 15 amino acids. Trimming pared 2 bases from V and 6 bases from J, leaving 13 bases between. CDR1 and CDR2 (germline): SNHLY, FYNNEI. As DNA, the CDR3 is TGTGCCAGCAGTGAATCAAGCCTTAGACCCGGGGAGCTGTTTTTT. This sequence encodes CASSESSLRPGELFF.

The table lists this clonotype with a few counts. V usage is TRBV4-3 and J usage is TRBJ2-3, with D perhaps TRBD1 (6 bases). Looked up from germline, CDR1 is LGHNA and CDR2 is YSLEER. The CDR3 extends over 15 amino acids. Trimming took off 0 bases at V and 1 base at J, with 8 bases between the two ends. As DNA, the CDR3 is TGCGCCAGCAGCCAAGATAACAGGGGCACAGATACGCAGTATTTT. Its protein product is CASSQDNRGTDTQYF.

V and J are TRBV19 and TRBJ2-7, with 11 nucleotides matching TRBD2. Trimming at V came to 11 bases and at J to 5 bases, leaving 11 bases not matched to a gene. Germline V CDR1 and CDR2: LNHDA, SQIVND (reference sequence). The CDR3 contains 14 residues. Here the CDR3 DNA reads TGTGCCGGAAAACCTAGCGGGAGGTGCCACGAGCAGTACTTC. Protein product: CAGKPSGRCHEQYF.

This clonotype occurred many times. This chain links TRBV6-1 with TRBJ2-7; 7 positions match TRBD2. V was pared by 3 bases and J by 3 bases, with 11 bases of the junction left unmatched. CDR1 and CDR2 from the germline V gene are MNHNS and SASEGT. The CDR3 is 16 residues long. CDR3 amino acids: CASSDPLGAGFYEQYF. In nucleotides, the CDR3 is TGTGCCAGCAGTGACCCCCTTGGAGCGGGGTTCTACGAGCAGTACTTC.

In this sample, this clonotype turned up many times. The chain joins TRBV24-1 to TRBJ1-1, with no clear D. Trimming left V 4 bases short and J 6 bases short, with 11 bases between. The CDR3 sequence is 13 residues long. Germline loops: CDR1 KGHDR, CDR2 SFDVKD. The DNA of the CDR3 is TGTGCCACCAGTGAGTCGACGAAGGCTGAAGCTTTCTTT. It encodes CATSESTKAEAFF.

A few counts support this clonotype. This rearrangement joins TRBV28 to TRBJ2-4; D might be TRBD1 (6 bases). The V gene lost 0 bases and the J gene lost 5 bases, with 11 bases spanning the gap. Per the germline V gene, CDR1 is MDHEN and CDR2 is SYDVKM. This CDR3 contains 15 residues. Here the CDR3 DNA reads TGTGCCAGCAGTTTATGGACGGGACACCAAAACATTCAGTACTTC. Translated: CASSLWTGHQNIQYF.

This clonotype was counted ten times or more. The V call is TRBV4-2, the J call TRBJ1-5, with D uncertain. CDR1 and CDR2 (germline): LGHNA, YNFKEQ. This CDR3 has 14 residues. The V end was cut by 2 bases, the J end by 3 bases, with 8 bases between. The CDR3 coding sequence is TGTGCCAGCAGCCAACAGAGAACCAATCAGCCCCAGCATTTT. Protein: CASSQQRTNQPQHF.

This clonotype has a count of ten or more. The chain joins TRBV5-1 to TRBJ2-7; 11 bases are a match to TRBD1. The CDR3 consists of 16 residues. V shed 4 bases and J 0 bases; nucleotides not matched to a gene: 6. CDR1 is SGHRS and CDR2 is YFSETQ in the germline V gene. CDR3 nucleotides: TGCGCCAGCAGCCCCAGGACAGGGGGCTTCTCCTACGAGCAGTACTTC. It translates to CASSPRTGGFSYEQYF.

Ten or more counts support this clonotype. The CDR3 nucleotides are TGTGCCAGCAGCTCCTATAGCGGGGGAACCTACGAGCAGTACTTC. Amino acid sequence: CASSSYSGGTYEQYF. The genes are TRBV7-8 and TRBJ2-7; 9 nucleotides match TRBD2. V lost 4 bases, J lost 2 bases, and 6 bases stayed unmatched. Germline V lookup: CDR1 SGHVS, CDR2 FQNEAQ. The CDR3 covers 15 residues.

This clonotype was seen at least ten times. This chain uses TRBV6-2 or TRBV6-3 with TRBJ2-2; 12 nucleotides line up with TRBD2. CDR1 is MNHEY, CDR2 SVGEGT, per germline. After removal of 6 bases from V and 7 bases from J, the junction contained 3 bases not matched to a gene. CDR3 length equals 14 residues. DNA for the CDR3: TGTGCCAGCAGGACTAGCGGGAGTGGCGGGGAGCTGTTTTTT. It encodes CASRTSGSGGELFF.

The chain couples TRBV4-1 to TRBJ2-7; 12 nucleotides match TRBD1. CDR1 is MGHRA and CDR2 is YSYEKL in the germline V gene. J gave up 5 bases and V 0 bases, and 14 bases lay outside the gene matches. There are 19 residues in the CDR3. For the CDR3, the DNA is TGCGCCAGCAGCCAAGATATAATTTTAGCGGGACAGGGGGCCCACGAGCAGTACTTC. Its protein is CASSQDIILAGQGAHEQYF.

This clonotype was recorded a few times. The chain couples TRBV7-9 to TRBJ1-1; 7 bases map to TRBD1. V was pared by 6 bases and J by 2 bases, with 9 bases of the junction left unmatched. CDR3 size: 15 residues. Germline V CDR1 and CDR2: SEHNR, FQNEAQ (reference sequence). CDR3 coding DNA: TGTGCCAGCAGATTCTACAGGGGATTAAACACTGAAGCTTTCTTT. It specifies CASRFYRGLNTEAFF.

This clonotype was counted at least ten times. The genes are TRBV30 and TRBJ2-7, with D possibly being TRBD1 (6 bases). V shed 1 base and J shed 2 bases, with 18 bases lying between them. This CDR3 is 16 amino acids long. Looked up from germline, CDR1 is GTSNPN and CDR2 is SVGIG (reference sequence). CDR3 sequence reads: CAWSGFRDIGAYEQYF. DNA of the CDR3: TGTGCCTGGAGTGGCTTTCGGGACATCGGCGCCTACGAGCAGTACTTC. Full variable domain (rest looked up from reference TRBV30 and TRBJ2-7): SQTIHQWPATLVQPVGSPLSLECTVEGTSNPNLYWYRQAAGRGLQLLFYSVGIGQISSEVPQNLSASRPQDRQFILSSKKLLLSDSGFYLCAWSGFRDIGAYEQYFGPGTRLTVT.

This clonotype was seen a few times. The chain has TRBV7-8 and TRBJ1-1, with a possible D match to TRBD1 (5 bases). With 6 bases removed from V and 7 bases from J, the gap between germline ends came to 18 bases. This CDR3 comprises 14 residues. Germline loops: CDR1 SGHVS, CDR2 FQNEAQ. This CDR3 reads CASSSSDWGLEAFF. The CDR3 region has the DNA TGTGCCAGCAGTTCTAGCGACTGGGGCCTTGAAGCTTTCTTT.

This clonotype was counted many times. The chain combines TRBV19 with TRBJ1-5; maybe TRBD1 (5 bases). Trimming removed 5 bases from V and 6 bases from J, with 14 bases in between. The V gene's germline CDR1 is LNHDA and CDR2 SQIVND (reference sequence). The CDR3 runs to 14 residues. CDR3 DNA sequence: TGTGCCAGTAGTCCCGGGACTGAGGGTCAGCCCCAGCATTTT. Its protein product is CASSPGTEGQPQHF.